This T cell receptor beta chain was obtained from a study of T cells after yellow fever vaccination. Template switching by 5'RACE produced TCR cDNA, adding a universal primer site and UMIs. TCRdb passed the 5' RACE reads through MiXCR, listing each CDR3 protein once. The table records roughly 120,000 distinct CDR3 sequences, about 7.8% of them present only once. The V gene's germline CDR1 is MNHEY and CDR2 SVGEGT. CDR3 length: 14 amino acids. Trimming took 4 bases from V and 6 from J; bases not matched to a gene: 6. This clonotype has at least ten counts. The chain combines TRBV6-2 or TRBV6-3 with TRBJ2-1, with 7 bases lining up with TRBD2. The clonotype was recovered from a man aged 18 to 30 who received the YFV17D yellow fever vaccine. Sequenced material: CD4+ T cells sorted from PBMCs, taken more than 35 days after the first yellow fever vaccination. CDR3 amino acids: CASSLWSSGNEQFF. CDR3 coding DNA: TGTGCCAGCAGTTTGTGGTCTAGCGGCAATGAGCAGTTCTTC.